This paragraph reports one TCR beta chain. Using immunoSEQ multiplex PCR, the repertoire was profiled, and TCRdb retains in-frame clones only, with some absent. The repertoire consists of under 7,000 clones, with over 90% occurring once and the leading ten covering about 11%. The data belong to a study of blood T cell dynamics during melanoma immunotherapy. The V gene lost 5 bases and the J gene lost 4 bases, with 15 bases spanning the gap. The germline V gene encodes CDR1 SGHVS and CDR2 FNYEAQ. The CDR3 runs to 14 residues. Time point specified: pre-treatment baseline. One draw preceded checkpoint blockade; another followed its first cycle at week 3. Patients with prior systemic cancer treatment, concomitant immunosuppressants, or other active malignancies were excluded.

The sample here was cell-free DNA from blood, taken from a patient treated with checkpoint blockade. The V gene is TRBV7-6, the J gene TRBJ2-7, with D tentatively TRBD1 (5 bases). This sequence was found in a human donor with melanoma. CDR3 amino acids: CASSDGHAAYEQYF. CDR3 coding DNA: TGTGCCAGCAGCGATGGACACGCCGCGTACGAGCAGTACTTC. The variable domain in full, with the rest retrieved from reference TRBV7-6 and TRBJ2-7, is GAGVSQSPRYKVTKRGQDVALRCDPISGHVSLYWYRQALGQGPEFLTYFNYEAQQDKSGLPNDRFSAERPEGSISTLTIQRTEQRDSAMYRCASSDGHAAYEQYFGPGTRLTVT.